A single sample gave rise to the 16 T cell receptor beta chains below, sequenced in a study of T cell responses to AZD1222 COVID-19 vaccine. Method: immunoSEQ multiplex PCR; TCRdb's copy keeps in-frame clones and lacks some. This sample has 100,000 to 120,000 clones, with approximately 90% found just once. The sample here was peripheral blood, taken on day 0 of AZD1222 vaccination. These receptors were obtained from an adult in good health.

This clone was counted between two and nine times. CDR3 protein: CASSSGTSAQHF. The CDR3 DNA is TGTGCCAGTAGTTCGGGAACCTCAGCCCAGCATTTT. This sequence joins TRBV19 and TRBJ1-5; D unclear. Per the germline V gene, CDR1 is LNHDA and CDR2 is SQIVND (reference sequence). Trimming took 5 bases from V and 11 from J, leaving 13 bases between them. CDR3 length: 12 residues.

The chain combines TRBV6-6 with TRBJ2-1; TRBD1 might be the D (7 bases). Germline V gene sequence: CDR1 MNHNY, CDR2 SVGAGI (reference sequence). V lost 2 bases to trimming and J lost 13 bases, with 21 bases between them. The CDR3 covers 15 residues. The CDR3 here is CASSYNVGQEGIQFF. The CDR3 DNA reads TGTGCCAGCAGTTACAATGTCGGACAGGAGGGCATCCAGTTCTTC.

The chain has TRBV19 and TRBJ1-2; 11 positions match TRBD1. Germline CDR1 is LNHDA and CDR2 is SQIVND (reference sequence). Trimming at V came to 6 bases and at J to 8 bases, leaving 11 bases not matched to a gene. The CDR3 has 15 amino acids. The DNA for the CDR3 is TGTGCCAGTAGCCCACCCGCGGACAGGGGGCAGGGCTACACCTTC. As protein: CASSPPADRGQGYTF.

DNA of the CDR3: TGTGCCAGCAGGCTGGGCCGTTCCCAGTTCTTC. It yields the protein CASRLGRSQFF. V gene TRBV28 combines with J gene TRBJ2-1; D unclear. This CDR3 region has 11 residues. V was cut by 6 bases and J by 13 bases, with 13 bases left in between. Germline CDR1 MDHEN, CDR2 SYDVKM. The variable domain in full, completed from reference TRBV28 and TRBJ2-1, reads DVKVTQSSRYLVKRTGEKVFLECVQDMDHENMFWYRQDPGLGLRLIYFSYDVKMKEKGDIPEGYSVSREKKERFSLILESASTNQTSMYLCASRLGRSQFFGPGTRLTVL.

This clone was detected once. V is TRBV24-1 and J is TRBJ1-2; TRBD1 aligns across 7 bases. There are 14 residues in the CDR3. J was trimmed by 4 bases and V by 5 bases; bases with no gene match: 6. In germline, CDR1 is KGHDR, CDR2 SFDVKD. Written as DNA, the CDR3 is TGTGCCACCAGTGCCAGACAGGGAAGCTATGGCTACACCTTC. Residues: CATSARQGSYGYTF.

The V gene is TRBV7-2, the J gene TRBJ1-1; D is uncertain. Germline V lookup: CDR1 SGHTA, CDR2 FQGNSA. This CDR3 has 13 amino acids. Trimming pared 5 bases from V and 4 bases from J, leaving 11 bases between. The CDR3 bases are TGTGCCAGCAGCCCGAGCGTGGGCACTGAAGCTTTCTTT. It encodes CASSPSVGTEAFF.

This clone was counted a few times. The chain employs TRBV24-1 and TRBJ1-1; 9 bases map to TRBD1. This CDR3 is 13 amino acids long. Trimming took 7 bases from V and 7 from J; bases not matched to a gene: 6. Per the germline V gene, CDR1 is KGHDR and CDR2 is SFDVKD. The chain's CDR3 is CATSRTGEVEAFF. The DNA for the CDR3 is TGTGCCACCAGCCGGACAGGGGAGGTTGAAGCTTTCTTT.

The J gene is TRBJ1-1, the V gene TRBV4-3; 9 bases line up with TRBD1. V lost 2 bases to trimming and J lost 6 bases; unmatched junction nucleotides: 7. The CDR3 sequence is 15 residues long. Germline CDR1 and CDR2: LGHNA and YSLEER. In nucleotides, the CDR3 is TGCGCCAGCAGCCAAACACAGGGGGCTTGGGCTGAAGCTTTCTTT. This codes for CASSQTQGAWAEAFF.

The chain couples TRBV7-9 to TRBJ1-1, with D possibly being TRBD1 (5 bases). Between the trimmed V and J ends, which lost 1 base and 3 bases, there was a span of 12 bases. The CDR3 totals 15 residues. Germline values: CDR1 SEHNR, CDR2 FQNEAQ (reference sequence). CDR3 sequence (DNA): TGTGCCAGCAGCTTAGGGGACCCAGAGGACACTGAAGCTTTCTTT. It is translated as CASSLGDPEDTEAFF. Full variable domain (rest looked up from reference TRBV7-9 and TRBJ1-1): DTGVSQNPRHKITKRGQNVTFRCDPISEHNRLYWYRQTLGQGPEFLTYFQNEAQLEKSRLLSDRFSAERPKGSFSTLEIQRTEQGDSAMYLCASSLGDPEDTEAFFGQGTRLTVV.

The chain is built from TRBV6-5 and TRBJ1-5, with D possibly being TRBD1 (6 bases). The germline V gene encodes CDR1 MNHEY and CDR2 SVGAGI. The CDR3 has 13 amino acids. Trimming left V 8 bases short and J 4 bases short, with 12 bases between. The CDR3 here is CASVTGMNQPQHF. CDR3 DNA sequence: TGTGCCAGCGTTACAGGGATGAATCAGCCCCAGCATTTT.

The rearrangement links TRBV13 to TRBJ1-4; tentatively, D is TRBD1 (5 bases). Germline lookup yields CDR1 PRHDT and CDR2 FYEKMQ (reference sequence). The CDR3 totals 14 residues. V lost 2 bases to trimming and J lost 13 bases, with 17 bases between them. CDR3 bases: TGTGCCAGCAGCTTAAGGGGACCCAGTCCCGCACTGTTTTTT. Protein: CASSLRGPSPALFF.

The genes are TRBV7-9 and TRBJ2-1; the D is unclear. Germline V CDR1 and CDR2: SEHNR, FQNEAQ (reference sequence). This CDR3 comprises 12 residues. Trimming took 1 base from V and 5 from J, leaving 3 bases between them. CDR3 coding DNA: TGTGCCAGCAGCTTAGTCGACAATGAGCAGTTCTTC. As protein: CASSLVDNEQFF.

The chain uses TRBV11-2 and TRBJ2-3, with D hard to call. The CDR3 covers 15 residues. From germline, CDR1 is SGHAT and CDR2 FQNNGV. The V end lost 5 bases, the J end lost 4 bases, and 16 bases lay between the germline ends. The CDR3 sequence: CASSPRRAEADTQYF. The CDR3 DNA sequence: TGTGCCAGCAGCCCACGACGCGCCGAGGCAGATACGCAGTATTTT. The variable domain in full, with the rest retrieved from reference TRBV11-2 and TRBJ2-3, is EAGVAQSPRYKIIEKRQSVAFWCNPISGHATLYWYQQILGQGPKLLIQFQNNGVVDDSQLPKDRFSAERLKGVDSTLKIQPAKLEDSAVYLCASSPRRAEADTQYFGPGTRLTVL.

The J gene is TRBJ2-7, the V gene TRBV18; D may be TRBD1 or TRBD2 (5 bases each). This CDR3 contains 15 residues. The germline V gene encodes CDR1 KGHSH and CDR2 LQKENI. The ends were cut back, 3 bases at V and 2 bases at J, with 14 bases in the middle. CDR3 amino acids: CASSPPGPRAYEQYF. CDR3 bases: TGTGCCAGCTCACCCCCGGGACCCCGAGCCTACGAGCAGTACTTC. Supplemented by reference TRBV18 and TRBJ2-7, the full variable domain reads NAGVMQNPRHLVRRRGQEARLRCSPMKGHSHVYWYRQLPEEGLKFMVYLQKENIIDESGMPKERFSAEFPKEGPSILRIQQVVRGDSAAYFCASSPPGPRAYEQYFGPGTRLTVT.

The V call is TRBV7-9, the J call TRBJ2-3; D uncertain. The CDR3 extends over 16 amino acids. Per germline, CDR1 SEHNR and CDR2 FQNEAQ (reference sequence). Trimming removed 2 bases at V and 4 bases at J, with 16 bases between. The CDR3 coding sequence is TGTGCCAGCAGCTTATCGACCCCTAACCCCCCAGATACGCAGTATTTT. It yields the protein CASSLSTPNPPDTQYF.

The chain recombines TRBV6-6 with TRBJ1-5; D not resolved. The CDR3 has 14 residues. Germline CDR1 MNHNY, CDR2 SVGAGI (reference sequence). With 6 bases removed from V and 4 bases from J, the gap between germline ends came to 13 bases. The CDR3 is CASSRLDGNQPQHF. For the CDR3, the DNA is TGTGCCAGCAGCCGACTGGACGGGAATCAGCCCCAGCATTTT.